This T cell receptor (beta chain) derives from a study of T-cell memory formation after mild COVID-19. Study-wide points: CD4+ contracting clones were found mainly in CM and EM, and CD8+ ones in EMRA. Memory sampled before infection contained some responding clones, suggesting cross-reactive memory joined. A second wave expanding day 15 to 37 was CD4+-biased; contracting clones were balanced.

UMIs and sample barcodes were carried by the TCR alpha and TCR beta cDNA libraries that 5'RACE produced using constant-segment primers. TCRdb redid the calling of the 5' RACE reads with MiXCR, one entry per CDR3 protein. Of a few hundred thousand distinct CDR3 sequences listed, 20% to 25% were seen once; the top ten hold about 12%. About this clonotype itself: The target antigen is unknown.

This CDR3 spans 15 amino acids. The germline CDR1 and CDR2 sequences are KGHDR and SFDVKD. Trimming pared 0 bases from V and 4 bases from J, leaving 11 bases between. The gene calls are TRBV24-1 and TRBJ2-5; no reliable D call. The sample comprised PBMCs or a T cell subset sorted from them (not recorded which). This sequence was found in an adult woman who had mild COVID-19 (a few samples of this study predate the infection). Cell type and time point are not known. Here the CDR3 DNA reads TGTGCCACCAGTGATTTGACTTCCACGGGAGAGACCCAGTACTTC. It codes for CATSDLTSTGETQYF.